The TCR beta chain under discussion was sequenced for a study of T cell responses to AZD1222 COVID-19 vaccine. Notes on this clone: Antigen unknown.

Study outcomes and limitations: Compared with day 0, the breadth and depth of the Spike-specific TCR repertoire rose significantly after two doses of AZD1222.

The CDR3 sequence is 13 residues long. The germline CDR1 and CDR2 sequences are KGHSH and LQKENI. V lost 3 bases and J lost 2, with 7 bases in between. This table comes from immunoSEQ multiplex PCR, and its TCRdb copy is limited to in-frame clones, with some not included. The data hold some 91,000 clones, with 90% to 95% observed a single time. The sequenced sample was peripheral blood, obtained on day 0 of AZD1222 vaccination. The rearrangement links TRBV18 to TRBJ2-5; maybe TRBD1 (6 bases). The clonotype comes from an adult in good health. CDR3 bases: TGTGCCAGCTCACCCGGACAGCAAGAGACCCAGTACTTC. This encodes CASSPGQQETQYF. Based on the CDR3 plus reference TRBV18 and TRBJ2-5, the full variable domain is NAGVMQNPRHLVRRRGQEARLRCSPMKGHSHVYWYRQLPEEGLKFMVYLQKENIIDESGMPKERFSAEFPKEGPSILRIQQVVRGDSAAYFCASSPGQQETQYFGPGTRLLVL.